This TCR beta chain was identified during a study of CD8+ T cells in alopecia areata. Regarding treatment: oral pan-JAK inhibitor, 5-10 mg twice daily. Study results and caveats: Compared with mice, patients displayed less clear TCR sharing, possibly for HLA-related reasons.

To note about this clone: Its antigen is as yet unknown.

The authors extracted RNA and reverse transcribed it into cDNA as the sequencing template. Profiled with immunoSEQ multiplex PCR; TCRdb holds only in-frame clones, not every one. The sample contains about 160,000 clones, under 70% of which appear only once. CDR1 is ENHRY and CDR2 is SYGVKD in the germline V gene. V lost 11 bases, J lost 1 base, and 13 bases lay in between. This CDR3 region has 13 residues. This chain connects TRBV10-3 to TRBJ2-3; D is possibly TRBD1 or TRBD2 (5 bases each). Sequencing used CD4+ T cells sorted from blood, obtained at week 4, from a patient treated with tofacitinib. The receptor was derived from a human donor with alopecia areata. The CDR3 spells CASRGAGTDTQYF. The CDR3 DNA is TGTGCCTCAAGAGGGGCCGGCACAGATACGCAGTATTTT.